The subject of this entry is one T cell receptor (beta chain). The germline CDR1 and CDR2 sequences are SQVTM and ANQGSEA. This CDR3 has 15 residues. V lost 2 bases and J 4 bases, leaving 17 bases between the germline ends. These data originate in a study of technical replicates of blood from a handful of donors. Assay used: immunoSEQ multiplex PCR; TCRdb lists only in-frame clones, some missing. The data contain over 85,000 clones, about 94% of them singletons. The sequencing sample was made of T cells isolated from PBMCs. This chain connects TRBV29-1 to TRBJ1-2; possible D gene TRBD1, 5 bases. The sequence derives from a human donor in good health. The CDR3, as DNA: TGCAGCGTTGAAAAGGGTGACAGCCAGATCTATGGCTACACCTTC. Translating gives CSVEKGDSQIYGYTF.